This T cell receptor beta chain came from a study of blood T cell repertoires in COVID-19. The wider study: Specimens from acute and convalescent COVID-19 originated in the United States, Italy and Spain. PBMCs, B-cell-depleted T cells, or T cells were the source of the cDNA or gDNA that made up the material.

The CDR3 runs 14 residues. Germline V gene sequence: CDR1 SEHNR, CDR2 FQNEAQ (reference sequence). Trimming took 1 base from V and 5 from J; bases not matched to a gene: 3. Original handling: Reference gene primer amplification gave estimated nucleated cell counts. Profiled with immunoSEQ multiplex PCR; TCRdb holds only in-frame clones, not every one. V and J calls and clone size follow that table, whereas D and trimming were derived from the DNA. Of some 160,000 clones in the sample, 89% are singletons; the top ten hold 2.5% to 3%. Source material: peripheral blood. The TCR comes from a man in his sixties with acute or convalescent COVID-19. The chain carries TRBV7-9 and TRBJ1-2; 8 bases line up with TRBD1. The CDR3: CASSLGTGIYGYTF. In DNA form, the CDR3 reads TGTGCCAGCAGCTTAGGGACAGGGATTTATGGCTACACCTTC.